This T cell receptor (beta chain) was obtained from a study of shared clonotypes between healthy human individuals. Study-level results: Rarefaction exposed incomplete sorted-subset sequencing despite large depth.

Deep-level running was used for the assay. Measured with immunoSEQ multiplex PCR; TCRdb has only the in-frame clones, and not every one. The data hold approximately 940,000 clones, with 60% to 85% observed a single time. This clone was detected only once. The antigen remains undetermined. The clonotype was recovered from a man between 18 and 29 years old in good health. Material for sequencing was memory CD4+ T cells sorted from blood. This sample's subset: CD45RA-negative fraction.

The CDR3 reads CASSSRDAHEQYF. The CDR3 DNA sequence: TGTGCCAGCAGCTCCAGAGATGCCCACGAGCAGTACTTC. The chain links TRBV5-4 to TRBJ2-7, with D unclear. Germline CDR1 SGHNT, CDR2 YYREEE (reference sequence). This CDR3 spans 13 amino acids. V lost 3 bases and J lost 5, with 12 bases in between. The whole variable domain, remainder taken from reference TRBV5-4 and TRBJ2-7, is ETGVTQSPTHLIKTRGQQVTLRCSSQSGHNTVSWYQQALGQGPQFIFQYYREEENGRGNFPPRFSGLQFPNYSSELNVNALELDDSALYLCASSSRDAHEQYFGPGTRLTVT.